Listed below are T cell receptor beta chains from one sample, sequenced in a study of beta chain features in type 1 diabetes. Repertoires were generated with immunoSEQ multiplex PCR, while TCRdb's copy carries only in-frame clones and drops some. This sample carries some 22,000 clones, almost 70% of them seen once, and the ten largest clones take 2% to 2.5%. The sequenced sample was Tregs from blood. The receptors here all came from a woman aged 40 to 55 in good health. Both conserved end residues are part of each CDR3.

j_call: TRBJ1-5; v_call: TRBV19; cdr3_aa: CASSKDTNQPQHF
j_call: TRBJ1-5; v_call: TRBV29-1; cdr3_aa: CSVARDSNQPQHF
j_call: TRBJ2-3; v_call: TRBV7-2; cdr3_aa: CASSYYGTDTQYF
j_call: TRBJ2-7; v_call: TRBV18; cdr3_aa: CASSLASPGQGDEQYF
j_call: TRBJ2-5; v_call: TRBV27; cdr3_aa: CASSRAGGLSETQYF
j_call: TRBJ2-7; v_call: TRBV5-8; cdr3_aa: CASSVRGAFYEQYF
j_call: TRBJ2-7; v_call: TRBV6-1; cdr3_aa: CAISRQTSIWYF
j_call: TRBJ2-3; v_call: TRBV5-1; cdr3_aa: CASSPRLAGGTDTQYF
j_call: TRBJ1-6; v_call: TRBV19; cdr3_aa: CASSIIGLRLSPLHF
j_call: TRBJ1-2; v_call: TRBV2; cdr3_aa: CASSKDSLTNYGYTF
j_call: TRBJ1-1; v_call: TRBV7-9; cdr3_aa: CASSLEAWAFF
j_call: TRBJ2-3; v_call: TRBV5-6; cdr3_aa: CASSLKLAVDTQYF
j_call: TRBJ2-2; v_call: TRBV11-3; cdr3_aa: CASSSRTGAGPGELFF
j_call: TRBJ2-7; v_call: TRBV10-3; cdr3_aa: CAIGEERQGQYEQYF
j_call: TRBJ1-2; v_call: TRBV5-1; cdr3_aa: CASSWTWEANYGYTF
j_call: TRBJ1-2; v_call: TRBV6-5; cdr3_aa: CASSSSGDYGYTF
j_call: TRBJ2-2; v_call: TRBV7-2; cdr3_aa: CASSPSLAVKLFF
j_call: TRBJ1-2; v_call: TRBV19; cdr3_aa: CASSLAPANYGYTF
j_call: TRBJ1-6; v_call: TRBV10-3; cdr3_aa: CAVQGLQDSPLHF
j_call: TRBJ1-6; v_call: TRBV7-2; cdr3_aa: CASSLGQGRNSPLHF
j_call: TRBJ1-3; v_call: TRBV10-3; cdr3_aa: CAIAKAGPSGNTIYF
j_call: TRBJ2-1; v_call: TRBV5-1; cdr3_aa: CASSLVASYNEQFF
j_call: TRBJ2-3; v_call: TRBV27; cdr3_aa: CASSASGTRTQYF
j_call: TRBJ1-2; v_call: TRBV7-9; cdr3_aa: CASSLQGYYGYTF
j_call: TRBJ2-7; v_call: TRBV7-6; cdr3_aa: CASSRDRGAYEQYF
j_call: TRBJ2-3; v_call: TRBV11-2; cdr3_aa: CASSLAAGPTDTQYF
j_call: TRBJ1-1; v_call: TRBV5-1; cdr3_aa: CASSFTGYGTEAFF
j_call: TRBJ2-7; v_call: TRBV11-2; cdr3_aa: CASSFREGYSYEQYF
j_call: TRBJ2-1; v_call: TRBV6-5; cdr3_aa: CASSYSFAGVNEQFF
j_call: TRBJ2-1; v_call: TRBV5-1; cdr3_aa: CANFDEQFF
j_call: TRBJ2-5; v_call: TRBV29-1; cdr3_aa: CSVELGAGDQETQYF
j_call: TRBJ2-1; v_call: TRBV7-2; cdr3_aa: CASSSGRGQQFF
j_call: TRBJ1-1; v_call: TRBV29-1; cdr3_aa: CSVGARLMNTEAFF
j_call: TRBJ1-5; v_call: TRBV5-1; cdr3_aa: CASSLAPYSNQPQHF
j_call: TRBJ1-1; v_call: TRBV12-5; cdr3_aa: CASGLVVPDTEAFF
j_call: TRBJ2-7; v_call: TRBV11-3; cdr3_aa: CASSLQTGPYEQYF
j_call: TRBJ2-7; v_call: TRBV7-2; cdr3_aa: CASSLRTGDEQYF
j_call: TRBJ2-3; v_call: TRBV7-8; cdr3_aa: CASSLGFSGGRTDTQYF
j_call: TRBJ1-2; v_call: TRBV7-9; cdr3_aa: CASSLAGDRGRRGYTF
j_call: TRBJ1-2; v_call: TRBV10-2; cdr3_aa: CASSGEGPGGYGYTF
j_call: TRBJ2-3; v_call: TRBV7-9; cdr3_aa: CASSFRDRGTDTQYF
j_call: .; v_call: TRBV7-2; cdr3_aa: CASSLLRGPYEQYF
j_call: TRBJ2-5; v_call: TRBV25-1; cdr3_aa: CASRLSETQYF